This is a list of T cell receptor beta chains from one sample in a study of neoadjuvant nivolumab and ipilimumab in lung cancer. Produced via immunoSEQ multiplex PCR; TCRdb's table is partial and in-frame only. This table holds 20,000 or so clones, approximately 73% found once. The sample here was tumor tissue, taken after neoadjuvant nivolumab, alone or with ipilimumab, at or shortly before surgery. The receptors shown here come from an adult with non-small cell lung cancer. The CDR3 runs from the conserved cysteine through the conserved F or W. The order of the fields is CDR3 DNA, CDR3 protein, D gene, V gene, clone size, J gene. The D gene is left open where the match is weak. Size is stated for part of the rows, as once, few or many counts, or as a class when the clone is expanded.

DNA: TGTGCCAGCAGCTTGAGCGGGGTCAACTATGGCTACACCTTC; CDR3: CASSLSGVNYGYTF; D: -; V: TRBV5-4; size: few; J: TRBJ1-2
DNA: TGTGCCAGCAGTAGCTGGCTAGCGGACCTCTACGAGCAGTACTTC; CDR3: CASSSWLADLYEQYF; D: TRBD2; V: TRBV28; size: -; J: TRBJ2-7
DNA: TGTGCTAGCAGCTCGGACAGGGGGGAGCTGTTTTTT; CDR3: CASSSDRGELFF; D: TRBD1; V: TRBV7-7; size: -; J: TRBJ2-2
DNA: TGTGCCAGCAGCTCCCACTCGACCATCTATGGCTACACCTTC; CDR3: CASSSHSTIYGYTF; D: -; V: TRBV7-9; size: -; J: TRBJ1-2
DNA: TGTGCCACCAGCAGAGTAGAAGGGAGGAGCGAAGCTTTCTTT; CDR3: CATSRVEGRSEAFF; D: -; V: TRBV15; size: -; J: TRBJ1-1
DNA: TGCGCCAGCAGCTCCCGCTCGGGGGGAGAGACCCAGTACTTC; CDR3: CASSSRSGGETQYF; D: TRBD2; V: TRBV5-1; size: few; J: TRBJ2-5
DNA: TGTGCCAGCAGCTTAGGGGGGACTAGGAGCACCTACGAGCAGTACTTC; CDR3: CASSLGGTRSTYEQYF; D: TRBD2; V: TRBV7-2; size: -; J: TRBJ2-7
DNA: TGTGCCGGAACTAGGACAGGGGGATCCTACGAGCAGTACTTC; CDR3: CAGTRTGGSYEQYF; D: TRBD1; V: TRBV2; size: -; J: TRBJ2-7
DNA: TGTGCCAGCAGTGAAGGGCTAGCTGGCGAGCAGTACTTC; CDR3: CASSEGLAGEQYF; D: -; V: TRBV6-1; size: -; J: TRBJ2-7
DNA: TGTGCCTGGAGTGGAGGACTAGCGGGAGGGCCCGGAGAGACCCAGTACTTC; CDR3: CAWSGGLAGGPGETQYF; D: TRBD2; V: TRBV30; size: -; J: TRBJ2-5
DNA: TGTGCCAGCAGCTTGTTTACAGTCAACTATGGCTACACCTTC; CDR3: CASSLFTVNYGYTF; D: -; V: TRBV7-9; size: -; J: TRBJ1-2
DNA: TGTGCCAGTGGGGCGGAACTGCACTACAATGAGCAGTTCTTC; CDR3: CASGAELHYNEQFF; D: -; V: TRBV19; size: -; J: TRBJ2-1
DNA: TGTGCCAGCCTCTCTACCCCGGCTAGCGGGAGATCATATGCTTACAATGAGCAGTTCTTC; CDR3: CASLSTPASGRSYAYNEQFF; D: TRBD2; V: TRBV28; size: -; J: TRBJ2-1
DNA: TGCAGCGCCAATCACGACGCTAGCGGACCCTACGAGCAGTACTTC; CDR3: CSANHDASGPYEQYF; D: TRBD2; V: TRBV29-1; size: -; J: TRBJ2-7
DNA: TGTGCCAGCAGTTCCCCAGGGGTCTCGGGACGTCCCTACGAGCAGTACTTC; CDR3: CASSSPGVSGRPYEQYF; D: -; V: TRBV13; size: once; J: TRBJ2-7